The clone carrying this TCR beta chain was counted ten times or more. These data belong to a study of T-cell reconstitution after alpha-beta-depleted transplantation in children. Germline V lookup: CDR1 SGHTA, CDR2 FQGNSA. This CDR3 region has 15 residues. V was clipped by 5 bases and J by 3 bases; unmatched bases: 7. Preparation of the TCRbeta library was carried out with unique molecular identifiers. A single record per CDR3 protein comes from TCRdb applying MiXCR to the PCR reads. Of about 90,000 distinct CDR3 sequences listed, 6.5% to 8.5% were seen once; the top ten hold over 6%. This rearrangement joins TRBV7-2 to TRBJ1-3, with 7 bases lining up with TRBD1. This TCR was sampled from a human donor who donated a stem cell graft to a child with congenital amegakaryocytic thrombocytopenia. Sequences were derived from PBMCs from the stem cell graft donor, sampled from the stem cell graft. The CDR3 region has the DNA TGTGCCAGCAGCCCAGGGACAGCCGGTGGAAACACCATATATTTT. Amino acids: CASSPGTAGGNTIYF.